These 26 T cell receptor beta chains were sequenced from one sample in a study of cytomegalovirus exposure and HLA in healthy donors. The method was immunoSEQ multiplex PCR; TCRdb's version includes in-frame clones alone and lacks a portion of them. Counted here are a few hundred thousand clones, roughly 88% occurring once; the ten biggest clones make up around 0.8%. Sequenced sample: PBMCs. These receptors were taken from a woman younger than 30 in good health and CMV-seronegative.

This clone was seen more than once but under ten times. V gene TRBV11-2 combines with J gene TRBJ1-1; maybe TRBD1 (6 bases). V lost 5 bases and J 5 bases, leaving 9 bases between the germline ends. The CDR3 is 12 residues long. Germline V gene data show CDR1 as SGHAT and CDR2 as FQNNGV. In DNA, the CDR3 is TGTGCCAGCAGCGTGACAGGAACTGAAGCTTTCTTT. It translates to CASSVTGTEAFF.

The chain joins TRBV7-9 to TRBJ1-1; 9 nucleotides line up with TRBD1. Trimming at V came to 4 bases and at J to 5 bases, leaving 5 bases not matched to a gene. CDR1 and CDR2 from the germline V gene are SEHNR and FQNEAQ (reference sequence). The CDR3 is 14 residues long. In DNA form, the CDR3 reads TGTGCCAGCAGCTCTGACAGGGGGAGTACTGAAGCTTTCTTT. Amino acids: CASSSDRGSTEAFF.

This clone was seen only a few times. The chain carries TRBV7-2 and TRBJ2-7, with TRBD2 identical over 10 bases. Per the germline V gene, CDR1 is SGHTA and CDR2 is FQGNSA. The CDR3 consists of 15 residues. V dropped 5 bases and J dropped 2; count of bases not matched to a gene: 6. In DNA, the CDR3 is TGTGCCAGCAGCCTCCTAGCGGGAGCGGCCTACGAGCAGTACTTC. Residues: CASSLLAGAAYEQYF.

The gene calls are TRBV27 and TRBJ2-3, with 8 nucleotides matching TRBD1. The CDR3 covers 16 residues. The V segment lost 7 bases and the J segment 2 bases; nucleotides outside the gene matches: 11. Germline values: CDR1 MNHEY, CDR2 SMNVEV (reference sequence). The CDR3 sequence is CASTPRTGYITDTQYF. CDR3 nucleotide sequence: TGTGCCAGCACTCCGAGGACAGGGTATATCACAGATACGCAGTATTTT.

This sequence joins TRBV5-1 and TRBJ2-7; D unresolved. The CDR3 is 12 amino acids. With 5 bases removed from V and 4 bases from J, the gap between germline ends came to 10 bases. The V gene's germline CDR1 is SGHRS and CDR2 YFSETQ. For the CDR3, the DNA is TGCGCCAGCAGGGAACAGAGTTACGAGCAGTACTTC. Translated: CASREQSYEQYF.

V gene TRBV29-1 combines with J gene TRBJ2-5; D might be TRBD2 (6 bases). Per the germline V gene, CDR1 is SQVTM and CDR2 is ANQGSEA. The V gene lost 7 bases and the J gene lost 4 bases, with 19 bases spanning the gap. The CDR3 runs to 14 residues. The CDR3 reads CSGLGGEIRETQYF. For the CDR3, the DNA is TGCAGCGGTTTGGGGGGTGAGATTAGAGAGACCCAGTACTTC. Based on the CDR3 plus reference TRBV29-1 and TRBJ2-5, the full variable domain is SAVISQKPSRDICQRGTSLTIQCQVDSQVTMMFWYRQQPGQSLTLIATANQGSEATYESGFVIDKFPISRPNLTFSTLTVSNMSPEDSSIYLCSGLGGEIRETQYFGPGTRLLVL.

This clone has just one count. Written as DNA, the CDR3 is TGTGCCAGCAGCCTAGGCTGGCCCTACGAGCAGTACTTC. It encodes CASSLGWPYEQYF. This rearrangement joins TRBV7-3 to TRBJ2-7; D is unclear. CDR1 SGHTA and CDR2 FQGTGA come from the germline V gene. The CDR3 is 13 residues long. V was trimmed by 5 bases and J by 2 bases, leaving 10 bases between them.

The sample holds one count of this clone. The genes are TRBV11-3 and TRBJ2-1; D perhaps matches TRBD2 (8 bases). V lost 4 bases, J lost 2 bases, and 18 bases lay in between. Germline assignment: CDR1 SGHNT and CDR2 YENEEA. The CDR3 sequence is 17 residues long. CDR3 coding DNA: TGTGCCAGCAGCTCAGGGGGAGAGGGACTAGCCTACAATGAGCAGTTCTTC. Amino acids: CASSSGGEGLAYNEQFF.

The chain employs TRBV5-4 and TRBJ2-5; no clear D. Germline assignment: CDR1 SGHNT and CDR2 YYREEE (reference sequence). This CDR3 region has 15 residues. Trimming stripped 0 bases from V and 4 bases from J, with 13 bases between. The CDR3, as DNA: TGTGCCAGCAGCTTGGAAGGAGCGCCGGGAGAGACCCAGTACTTC. Translating it yields CASSLEGAPGETQYF.

The chain recombines TRBV4-3 with TRBJ2-6; no clear D. This CDR3 contains 17 residues. Germline-derived CDR1 and CDR2 are LGHNA and YSLEER. Trimming stripped 1 base from V and 1 base from J, with 11 bases between. CDR3: CASSQGFGTSGANVLTF. In nucleotides, the CDR3 is TGCGCCAGCAGCCAAGGCTTCGGTACGTCTGGGGCCAACGTCCTGACTTTC.

The CDR3 here is CASSYAPVWGDYGYTF. Written as DNA, the CDR3 is TGTGCCAGCAGTTATGCCCCGGTCTGGGGGGACTATGGCTACACCTTC. The rearrangement joins TRBV6-5 to TRBJ1-2, with TRBD1 as a possible D gene (5 bases). Germline V gene lookup returns CDR1 MNHEY and CDR2 SVGAGI. V was shortened by 3 bases and J by 3 bases, with 17 bases between the two germline ends. This CDR3 comprises 16 residues.

This clone was counted once. The V and J genes are TRBV2 and TRBJ1-1; TRBD1 aligns across 12 bases. The germline gives CDR1 SNHLY, CDR2 FYNNEI. The CDR3 consists of 16 residues. With V trimmed by 5 bases and J by 6 bases, 10 bases remained unmatched. CDR3 in amino acids: CASSPGMGQGASEAFF. The DNA of the CDR3 is TGTGCCAGCAGTCCGGGGATGGGACAGGGGGCCTCTGAAGCTTTCTTT.

The chain links TRBV2 to TRBJ2-3, with 8 bases aligning to TRBD2. The germline V gene has CDR1 SNHLY and CDR2 FYNNEI. This CDR3 has 15 residues. Germline trimming cut 6 bases from V and 1 base from J; bases unmatched to any gene: 6. CDR3 amino acids: CASRSLAVRTDTQYF. The CDR3 DNA is TGTGCCAGCAGGTCACTAGCGGTCCGCACAGATACGCAGTATTTT.

The chain links TRBV7-2 to TRBJ2-3, with D maybe TRBD2 (6 bases). Deletions cut 5 bases from V and 8 bases from J, with 14 bases between. This CDR3 comprises 13 residues. Germline-derived CDR1 and CDR2 are SGHTA and FQGNSA. CDR3 sequence (DNA): TGTGCCAGCAGCCGTCCGGGGGATGGTACGCAGTATTTT. Amino acid sequence: CASSRPGDGTQYF.

V gene TRBV11-1 combines with J gene TRBJ2-7; no firm D call. The CDR3 extends over 14 amino acids. The germline V and J ends were trimmed by 6 bases and 0 bases, with 12 bases remaining between them. CDR1 and CDR2 (germline): SGHAT, FQDESV (reference sequence). DNA for the CDR3: TGTGCCAGCAGTAGCCTACGAAGCTCCTACGAGCAGTACTTC. It codes for CASSSLRSSYEQYF.

The chain links TRBV30 to TRBJ1-2, with D perhaps TRBD1 (6 bases). The length of the CDR3 is 14 residues. Germline lookup yields CDR1 GTSNPN and CDR2 SVGIG (reference sequence). CDR3 in DNA: TGTGCGGCAACGGGGCAGGGGTCGAACTATGGCTACACCTTC. It encodes CAATGQGSNYGYTF.

This clone has only a few counts. V and J are TRBV4-1 and TRBJ2-7; D call uncertain. Trimming took off 2 bases at V and 7 bases at J, with 15 bases between the two ends. The CDR3 totals 14 residues. Looked up from germline, CDR1 is MGHRA and CDR2 is YSYEKL. The CDR3 loop reads CASSQSEQALEQYF. CDR3 bases: TGCGCCAGCAGCCAATCTGAGCAGGCCTTGGAGCAGTACTTC.

The chain joins TRBV5-4 to TRBJ2-7; D might be TRBD1 (7 bases). Germline CDR1 and CDR2: SGHNT and YYREEE (reference sequence). The V gene lost 0 bases and the J gene lost 6 bases, with 25 bases spanning the gap. The CDR3 length is 18 residues. CDR3 region: CASSLAPPTTRGRGEQYF. In DNA, the CDR3 is TGTGCCAGCAGCTTGGCTCCACCAACCACGAGGGGGCGGGGCGAGCAGTACTTC. Looking up the rest from reference TRBV5-4 and TRBJ2-7 gives the full variable domain: ETGVTQSPTHLIKTRGQQVTLRCSSQSGHNTVSWYQQALGQGPQFIFQYYREEENGRGNFPPRFSGLQFPNYSSELNVNALELDDSALYLCASSLAPPTTRGRGEQYFGPGTRLTVT.

CDR3 loop: CSISESYEQYF. Written as DNA, the CDR3 is TGCAGCATAAGCGAGTCCTACGAGCAGTACTTC. The chain joins TRBV29-1 to TRBJ2-7; no clear D. CDR3 length: 11 residues. Trimming left V 8 bases short and J 1 base short, with 9 bases between. Per germline, CDR1 SQVTM and CDR2 ANQGSEA.

The chain has TRBV5-4 and TRBJ2-5, with TRBD1 matching over 10 bases. The CDR3 consists of 17 residues. V lost 4 bases, J lost 2 bases, and 11 bases stayed unmatched. CDR1 and CDR2 (germline): SGHNT, YYREEE (reference sequence). DNA for the CDR3: TGTGCCAGCAGCGCCAGACAGGGGGCAGGTGGTCAAGAGACCCAGTACTTC. Amino acid sequence: CASSARQGAGGQETQYF.

The V gene is TRBV4-1, the J gene TRBJ1-1; tentative D call: TRBD1 (5 bases). Trimming left V 3 bases short and J 0 bases short, with 11 bases between. This CDR3 region has 15 residues. CDR1 and CDR2 from the germline V gene are MGHRA and YSYEKL. The CDR3 DNA is TGCGCCAGCAGCCATACAGGAGATCTGAACACTGAAGCTTTCTTT. Residues: CASSHTGDLNTEAFF.

The rearrangement links TRBV11-3 to TRBJ1-1; tentatively, D is TRBD1 (6 bases). CDR1 and CDR2 from the germline V gene are SGHNT and YENEEA. This CDR3 has 13 residues. The V end lost 5 bases, the J end lost 0 bases, and 7 bases lay between the germline ends. CDR3 sequence reads: CASSDRLNTEAFF. The CDR3 DNA reads TGTGCCAGCAGCGACAGGTTGAACACTGAAGCTTTCTTT.

The V call is TRBV6-1, the J call TRBJ2-7; 9 bases align to TRBD1. The CDR3 spans 16 residues. The J segment lost 3 bases and the V segment lost 1 base, leaving 7 bases of the junction unmatched. The germline CDR1 and CDR2 sequences are MNHNS and SASEGT. The CDR3 coding sequence is TGTGCCAGCAGTGAAGTCGCGACAGGGGGTTACTACGAGCAGTACTTC. Amino acids: CASSEVATGGYYEQYF.

As concerns this clone: The junction and the germline gene differ at one end; a read error may be behind it. The chain employs TRBV5-4 and TRBJ2-1, with 8 nucleotides matching TRBD1. This CDR3 comprises 13 residues. Per germline, CDR1 SGHNT and CDR2 YYREEE (reference sequence). The CDR3: CASSLDRVFYGVF. The CDR3 DNA reads TGTGCCAGCAGCCTGGACAGGGTTTTTTACGGGGTCTTC.

The J gene is TRBJ2-5, the V gene TRBV4-1; D gene ambiguous. Trimming cost V 1 base and J 5 bases, with 20 bases left between them. Per germline, CDR1 MGHRA and CDR2 YSYEKL. This CDR3 is built from 17 residues. The chain's CDR3 is CASSQVLPALTGETQYF. For the CDR3, the DNA is TGCGCCAGCAGCCAAGTTCTGCCCGCGCTCACCGGGGAGACCCAGTACTTC.

The V gene is TRBV10-3, the J gene TRBJ2-7; TRBD1 agrees at 8 bases. V was clipped by 10 bases and J by 12 bases; unmatched bases: 17. The CDR3 runs to 13 residues. Looked up from germline, CDR1 is ENHRY and CDR2 is SYGVKD. The CDR3 sequence: CASLDMDRALWYF. CDR3 in DNA: TGTGCCAGCCTTGATATGGACAGGGCTCTCTGGTACTTC.